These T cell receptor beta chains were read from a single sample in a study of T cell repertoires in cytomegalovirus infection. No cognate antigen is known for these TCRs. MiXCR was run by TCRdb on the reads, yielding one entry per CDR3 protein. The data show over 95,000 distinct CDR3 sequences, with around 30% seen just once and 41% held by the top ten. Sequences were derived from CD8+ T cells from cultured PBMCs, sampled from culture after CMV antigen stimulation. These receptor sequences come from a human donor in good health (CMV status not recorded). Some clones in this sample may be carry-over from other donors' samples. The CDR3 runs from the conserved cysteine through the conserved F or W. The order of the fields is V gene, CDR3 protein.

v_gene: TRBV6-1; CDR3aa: CASSEVTGGQPQHF
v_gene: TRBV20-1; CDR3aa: CSARDPGQDRGEAFF
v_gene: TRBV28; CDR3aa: CASNYRDRTYEQYF
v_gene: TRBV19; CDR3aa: CASSIGHGAGYEQYF
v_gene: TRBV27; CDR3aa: CASGHPTGELFF
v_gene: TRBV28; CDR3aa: CASSTFGVQTNNEQFF
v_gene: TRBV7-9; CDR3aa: CASSLAGKYEQYF
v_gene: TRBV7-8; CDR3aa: CASSLGGQQPTGIQHF
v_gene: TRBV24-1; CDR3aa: CATSDLRDRGEAFF
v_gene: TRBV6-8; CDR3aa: CASSYWRDYNEQFF
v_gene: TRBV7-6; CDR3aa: CASSPGLYSYNEQFF
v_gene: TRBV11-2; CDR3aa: CASSVGPSGVNNEQFF
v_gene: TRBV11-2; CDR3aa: CASNPDTASNEQFF
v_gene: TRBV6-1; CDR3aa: CASGFAGALINEQFF
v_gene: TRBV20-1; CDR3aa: CSAPWASGGIGTDTQYF
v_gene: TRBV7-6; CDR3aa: CASSLAVNEKLFF
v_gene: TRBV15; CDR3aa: CATSRDGVSNQPQHF
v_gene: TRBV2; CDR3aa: CARDPGGANVLTF
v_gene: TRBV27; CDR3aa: CASSADGISTGELFF
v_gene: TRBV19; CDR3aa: CASSMDTNTEAFF
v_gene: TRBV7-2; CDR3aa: CASSLAGAGDTQYF
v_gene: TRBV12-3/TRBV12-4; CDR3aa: CASSHGTYYNEQFF
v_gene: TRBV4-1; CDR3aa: CASSQGRNEQFF
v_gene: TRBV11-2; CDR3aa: CASNTGQGPQGAQYF
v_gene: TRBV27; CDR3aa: CASSHVGDEQYF
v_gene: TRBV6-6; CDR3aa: CASSLILGRNYGYTF
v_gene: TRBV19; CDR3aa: CASSAGAGNIQYF